In its sample, the clone carrying this T cell receptor beta chain was seen many times. Its antigen is as yet unknown. This sample was taken from a study of CD8 T cells in ankylosing spondylitis. This CDR3 comprises 13 residues. Germline CDR1 DFQATT, CDR2 SNEGSKA (reference sequence). Trimming pared 1 base from V and 4 bases from J, leaving 11 bases between. One entry per CDR3 protein results from TCRdb running MiXCR on the 5' RACE reads. The sample yields approximately 88,000 distinct CDR3 sequences, around 10% seen once. Findings of the study overall: In ankylosing spondylitis blood, a motif of 7 to 9 highly homologous TCR beta variants appeared characteristic. Before this, some motif variants had been reported in reactive arthritis synovial fluid and blood. Reports say disease-linked clones showed up significantly more in matched ankylosing spondylitis synovial fluid.

This receptor was taken from a male donor with ankylosing spondylitis or in good health (not recorded which). Input material: blood, either unsorted or a sorted T cell fraction (not recorded which). This rearrangement joins TRBV20-1 to TRBJ2-7, with TRBD2 as a possible D gene (7 bases). The CDR3 nucleotides are TGCAGTGCTAGAGTGCGGGGGCTGTACGAGCAGTACTTC. Its translation: CSARVRGLYEQYF.